Shown below are 6 T cell receptor beta chains from a single sample sequenced in a study of identical twins. TCRdb reprocessed the 5' RACE reads via MiXCR and lists one record per CDR3 protein. The data hold 150,000 or so distinct CDR3 sequences, with roughly 3.5% observed a single time. Input material: memory T cells sorted from blood. The receptors come from a man aged 18 to 30 in good health.

In this sample, this clonotype turned up many times. J is TRBJ1-3 and V is TRBV5-1; the D gene is possibly TRBD1 (5 bases). This CDR3 is 16 amino acids long. V was cut by 4 bases and J by 0 bases, with 14 bases left in between. The germline gives CDR1 SGHRS, CDR2 YFSETQ. CDR3 coding DNA: TGCGCCAGCAGCCGAGGACAACCGAGCTCTGGAAACACCATATATTTT. It encodes CASSRGQPSSGNTIYF.

This clonotype was detected many times. The chain uses TRBV5-1 and TRBJ2-1, with 9 bases matching TRBD2. The germline V gene encodes CDR1 SGHRS and CDR2 YFSETQ. This CDR3 is built from 15 residues. V lost 0 bases to trimming and J lost 6 bases; unmatched junction nucleotides: 4. CDR3 residues: CASSLVAGAINEQFF. The CDR3, as DNA: TGCGCCAGCAGCTTGGTAGCGGGAGCCATCAATGAGCAGTTCTTC. The whole variable domain, filled in from reference TRBV5-1 and TRBJ2-1, reads KAGVTQTPRYLIKTRGQQVTLSCSPISGHRSVSWYQQTPGQGLQFLFEYFSETQRNKGNFPGRFSGRQFSNSRSEMNVSTLELGDSALYLCASSLVAGAINEQFFGPGTRLTVL.

This clonotype has at least ten counts. The chain is built from TRBV20-1 and TRBJ2-3; 10 bases are shared with TRBD1. CDR3 length equals 15 residues. The germline V gene encodes CDR1 DFQATT and CDR2 SNEGSKA (reference sequence). Here the CDR3 reads CSPSMTGGMPGAQYF. For the CDR3, the DNA is TGCAGCCCCAGTATGACAGGGGGCATGCCGGGGGCGCAGTATTTT.

The table lists this clonotype with many counts. The chain employs TRBV12-3 or TRBV12-4 and TRBJ2-7; 8 bases agree with TRBD2. The CDR3 consists of 16 residues. Unmatched junction bases numbered 18, after V lost 7 bases and J lost 7 bases. CDR3 coding DNA: TGTGCCAGCACCCTGTGGTTGGCTAGCGGGTCTCGAGAGCAGTACTTC. It codes for CASTLWLASGSREQYF.

This clonotype was seen ten or more times. This chain uses TRBV4-2 with TRBJ2-3, with 7 bases identical to TRBD2. In germline, CDR1 is LGHNA, CDR2 YNFKEQ. V lost 1 base and J lost 5; bases outside the gene matches: 6. CDR3 length equals 15 residues. The DNA of the CDR3 is TGTGCCAGCAGCCAAGGGGAAGCGGGGAGAGATACGCAGTATTTT. Amino acid sequence: CASSQGEAGRDTQYF.

At least ten counts were recorded for this clonotype. The chain recombines TRBV4-2 with TRBJ2-7, with D perhaps matching TRBD2 (5 bases). Looked up from germline, CDR1 is LGHNA and CDR2 is YNFKEQ. CDR3 length equals 15 residues. Trimming cost V 4 bases and J 6 bases, with 19 bases left between them. The CDR3 bases are TGTGCCAGCAGCCCAGCAACGGGCCCCCGGGGCGAGCAGTACTTC. This encodes CASSPATGPRGEQYF.